These 25 T cell receptor beta chains came from one sample sequenced in a study of blood T cell repertoires in COVID-19. Measured with immunoSEQ multiplex PCR; TCRdb has only the in-frame clones, and not every one. Altogether some 340,000 clones are present, over 75% being singletons, with the ten largest covering about 5%. Sequenced sample: PBMCs or T cells enriched from blood (not recorded which). All receptors derive from a woman aged 30 to 39 who had recovered from COVID-19.

The chain carries TRBV19 and TRBJ2-1; 11 positions match TRBD2. Germline values: CDR1 LNHDA, CDR2 SQIVND (reference sequence). The length of the CDR3 is 18 residues. Trimming at V came to 4 bases and at J to 0 bases, leaving 8 bases not matched to a gene. CDR3 residues: CASSKFPSGGFSYNEQFF. In DNA, the CDR3 is TGTGCCAGTAGTAAATTCCCTAGCGGGGGGTTCTCCTACAATGAGCAGTTCTTC.

V usage is TRBV4-1 and J usage is TRBJ2-2; perhaps TRBD2 as D (6 bases). The V end was cut by 1 base, the J end by 1 base, with 13 bases between. Germline V gene sequence: CDR1 MGHRA, CDR2 YSYEKL. The CDR3 covers 17 residues. This CDR3 reads CASSQGEGTLNTGELFF. Here the CDR3 DNA reads TGCGCCAGCAGCCAAGGAGAAGGGACTCTGAACACCGGGGAGCTGTTTTTT.

V usage is TRBV29-1 and J usage is TRBJ2-7; weak D call: TRBD2 (6 bases). The CDR3 runs to 12 residues. V was pared by 6 bases and J by 3 bases, with 12 bases between. The germline CDR1 and CDR2 sequences are SQVTM and ANQGSEA. DNA for the CDR3: TGCAGCGTCCTCGGGGAGGTCTACGAGCAGTACTTC. Translating it yields CSVLGEVYEQYF.

This chain connects TRBV5-1 to TRBJ2-2; a possible D gene is TRBD2 (6 bases). CDR3 length: 15 amino acids. From germline, CDR1 is SGHRS and CDR2 YFSETQ. V was clipped by 3 bases and J by 1 base, with 10 bases between them. This CDR3 reads CASSSLAENTGELFF. Here the CDR3 DNA reads TGCGCCAGCAGCTCGTTAGCGGAGAACACCGGGGAGCTGTTTTTT. The full variable domain, in which reference TRBV5-1 and TRBJ2-2 provide the parts outside the CDR3, is KAGVTQTPRYLIKTRGQQVTLSCSPISGHRSVSWYQQTPGQGLQFLFEYFSETQRNKGNFPGRFSGRQFSNSRSEMNVSTLELGDSALYLCASSSLAENTGELFFGEGSRLTVL.

This clone was counted between two and nine times. This chain connects TRBV11-2 to TRBJ1-2; possibly TRBD1 for D (6 bases). V was cut by 5 bases and J by 3 bases, with 13 bases left in between. The CDR3 is 14 amino acids. Germline V gives CDR1 SGHAT, CDR2 FQNNGV. The CDR3 loop is CASSRIRTDYGYTF. The CDR3 DNA reads TGTGCCAGCAGCCGTATCAGGACAGACTATGGCTACACCTTC.

The table lists this clone with a count of one. The CDR3 DNA sequence: TGTGCCAGTCTCGTAGCGGGATATAGCAATCAGCCCCAGCATTTT. It specifies CASLVAGYSNQPQHF. The J gene is TRBJ1-5, the V gene TRBV19; D unclear. Germline V CDR1 and CDR2: LNHDA, SQIVND (reference sequence). This CDR3 comprises 15 residues. V lost 8 bases and J 0 bases, leaving 14 bases between the germline ends.

The genes are TRBV21-1 and TRBJ1-4; whether TRBD1, the table's D call, matches the DNA was not checked. TRBV21-1 is given as a pseudogene. This CDR3 has 18 residues. The CDR3 region has the DNA TGTGCCAGCGTTCGCAGAGGGGAACAGGGTGGGGAAGATGAAAAACTGTTTTTT. Its protein is CASVRRGEQGGEDEKLFF.

This rearrangement joins TRBV20-1 to TRBJ2-3; TRBD2 matches at 9 bases. Germline values: CDR1 DFQATT, CDR2 SNEGSKA (reference sequence). The CDR3 loop spans 16 amino acids. J gave up 2 bases and V 3 bases, and 9 bases lay outside the gene matches. CDR3 in DNA: TGCAGTGCTAGTGCTAAGGCGGGGGGGTACACAGATACGCAGTATTTT. Protein: CSASAKAGGYTDTQYF.

Notes on this clone: Germline is not matched at one junction end, which may reflect a read error. CDR3 sequence: CASSLVTAKESQYF. The CDR3, as DNA: TGCGCCAGCAGCTTGGTAACCGCTAAAGAGTCCCAGTACTTC. J is TRBJ2-5 and V is TRBV5-1; D call uncertain. The CDR3 has 14 amino acids. Germline V gene data show CDR1 as SGHRS and CDR2 as YFSETQ.

This clone has ten or more counts. The rearrangement uses TRBV7-9 and TRBJ2-2; tentative D call: TRBD2 (5 bases). Trimming removed 1 base at V and 5 bases at J, with 20 bases between. Germline values: CDR1 SEHNR, CDR2 FQNEAQ (reference sequence). CDR3 size: 18 residues. As DNA, the CDR3 is TGTGCCAGCAGCTTAGTCCGGGGTGGCGCCGCCCATACCGGGGAGCTGTTTTTT. It translates to CASSLVRGGAAHTGELFF.

The chain couples TRBV5-4 to TRBJ2-2; a possible D gene is TRBD2 (7 bases). The CDR3 is 14 amino acids. Between the trimmed V and J ends, which lost 4 bases and 6 bases, there was a span of 13 bases. Per the germline V gene, CDR1 is SGHNT and CDR2 is YYREEE (reference sequence). The DNA of the CDR3 is TGTGCCAGCAGCCGGGGGGCGGTAGCCGGGGAGCTGTTTTTT. This encodes CASSRGAVAGELFF.

This chain connects TRBV7-7 to TRBJ1-5; TRBD1 matches at 11 bases. Germline V gives CDR1 SSHAT, CDR2 FNYEAQ (reference sequence). The CDR3 length is 14 residues. The V and J ends lost 6 bases and 5 bases, in that order; junction bases with no gene match: 3. CDR3 loop: CASSWGQGDQPQHF. CDR3 in DNA: TGTGCCAGCAGTTGGGGACAGGGGGATCAGCCCCAGCATTTT. Combining the CDR3 with reference TRBV7-7 and TRBJ1-5 gives the whole variable domain GAGVSQSPRYKVTKRGQDVTLRCDPISSHATLYWYQQALGQGPEFLTYFNYEAQPDKSGLPSDRFSAERPEGSISTLTIQRTEQRDSAMYRCASSWGQGDQPQHFGDGTRLSIL.

The chain employs TRBV4-3 and TRBJ2-1; a possible D gene is TRBD2 (6 bases). The CDR3 extends over 16 amino acids. In germline, CDR1 is LGHNA, CDR2 YSLEER. V dropped 0 bases and J dropped 1 base, with 10 bases sitting between them. The CDR3 loop reads CASSQDGRGSYNEQFF. The CDR3 DNA is TGCGCCAGCAGCCAAGATGGGCGGGGTTCCTACAATGAGCAGTTCTTC.

Only a few counts were recorded for this clone. The genes are TRBV29-1 and TRBJ1-2, with 7 bases matching TRBD1. The CDR3 length is 12 residues. Germline values: CDR1 SQVTM, CDR2 ANQGSEA. V shed 6 bases and J 1 base; nucleotides not matched to a gene: 2. The chain's CDR3 is CSVGDSNYGYTF. CDR3 in DNA: TGCAGCGTGGGGGACAGTAACTATGGCTACACCTTC.

J is TRBJ2-1 and V is TRBV6-5; 15 bases line up with TRBD2. Germline assignment: CDR1 MNHEY and CDR2 SVGAGI. J was trimmed by 16 bases and V by 4 bases; bases with no gene match: 11. The CDR3 length is 15 residues. The CDR3 sequence is CASSFTGTSGGHLFF. The CDR3 nucleotides read TGTGCCAGCAGTTTTACCGGGACTAGCGGGGGGCACCTCTTCTTC.

The gene calls are TRBV27 and TRBJ1-2; a possible D gene is TRBD1 (5 bases). V gave up 3 bases and J gave up 8 bases, with 13 bases separating them. The CDR3 contains 13 residues. The germline gives CDR1 MNHEY, CDR2 SMNVEV (reference sequence). CDR3 in amino acids: CASSFRQGWGYTF. CDR3 sequence (DNA): TGTGCCAGCAGTTTCCGTCAGGGTTGGGGCTACACCTTC.

The chain combines TRBV5-1 with TRBJ1-1; D perhaps matches TRBD1 (5 bases). Germline V gives CDR1 SGHRS, CDR2 YFSETQ. Trimming removed 3 bases from V and 5 bases from J, with 8 bases in between. The CDR3 consists of 12 residues. The CDR3 region has the DNA TGCGCCAGCAGCTCCCAGGGAACTGAAGCTTTCTTT. This encodes CASSSQGTEAFF.

This clone was seen only a few times. The chain combines TRBV10-3 with TRBJ2-2; 10 bases line up with TRBD1. The germline V gene encodes CDR1 ENHRY and CDR2 SYGVKD. Trimming at V came to 4 bases and at J to 5 bases, leaving 1 base not matched to a gene. The CDR3 runs 14 residues. This CDR3 reads CAISGDRGTGELFF. In DNA form, the CDR3 reads TGTGCCATCAGTGGGGACAGGGGAACCGGGGAGCTGTTTTTT.

The chain joins TRBV7-8 to TRBJ1-3; D is perhaps TRBD1 (5 bases). V was pared by 3 bases and J by 1 base, with 7 bases between. The CDR3 covers 14 residues. CDR1 and CDR2 from the germline V gene are SGHVS and FQNEAQ. Here the CDR3 DNA reads TGTGCCAGCAGCTTCGGGGGATCTGGAAACACCATATATTTT. Translated: CASSFGGSGNTIYF.

The V call is TRBV12-3 or TRBV12-4, the J call TRBJ1-1; D is uncertain. V gave up 8 bases and J gave up 6 bases, with 13 bases separating them. CDR3 length equals 12 residues. The CDR3 region is CASGRGFAEAFF. The CDR3 DNA follows: TGTGCCAGCGGGCGTGGTTTCGCTGAAGCTTTCTTT.

The rearrangement joins TRBV6-5 to TRBJ1-1; D is uncertain. V gave up 6 bases and J gave up 0 bases, with 8 bases separating them. The CDR3 covers 13 residues. Germline lookup yields CDR1 MNHEY and CDR2 SVGAGI. The CDR3 loop reads CASSLVLNTEAFF. The CDR3 DNA sequence: TGTGCCAGCAGCTTAGTCCTGAACACTGAAGCTTTCTTT.

The V call is TRBV9, the J call TRBJ2-3; 13 nucleotides match TRBD2. The CDR3 length is 16 residues. Germline V gene data show CDR1 as SGDLS and CDR2 as YYNGEE. With V trimmed by 0 bases and J by 3 bases, 1 base remained unmatched. The CDR3 loop is CASSVELAGGTDTQYF. The DNA for the CDR3 is TGTGCCAGCAGCGTAGAACTAGCGGGGGGGACAGATACGCAGTATTTT.

This clone has only one observation. The chain recombines TRBV28 with TRBJ1-4; 8 bases align to TRBD1. The V and J ends lost 4 bases and 5 bases, in that order; junction bases with no gene match: 9. CDR3 length: 16 amino acids. Germline-derived CDR1 and CDR2 are MDHEN and SYDVKM. The CDR3 sequence: CASSSTGQGVNEKLFF. CDR3 bases: TGTGCCAGCAGTTCAACCGGACAGGGAGTAAATGAAAAACTGTTTTTT.

The rearrangement joins TRBV18 to TRBJ2-1, with 11 bases aligning to TRBD1. J was trimmed by 7 bases and V by 6 bases; bases with no gene match: 14. This CDR3 is built from 17 residues. The germline gives CDR1 KGHSH, CDR2 LQKENI. The CDR3 region has the DNA TGTGCCAGCTCCTCCACCCGCGGGGACAGGGGGGGGAATGAGCAGTTCTTC. It yields the protein CASSSTRGDRGGNEQFF. Variable domain in full (rest from reference TRBV18 and TRBJ2-1): NAGVMQNPRHLVRRRGQEARLRCSPMKGHSHVYWYRQLPEEGLKFMVYLQKENIIDESGMPKERFSAEFPKEGPSILRIQQVVRGDSAAYFCASSSTRGDRGGNEQFFGPGTRLTVL.

The V call is TRBV5-8, the J call TRBJ1-2; 10 bases are shared with TRBD1. The CDR3 is 16 residues long. Germline trimming cut 4 bases from V and 6 bases from J; bases unmatched to any gene: 12. Germline CDR1 SGHTS, CDR2 YDEGEE. The CDR3 is CASSPRDRGVYNGYTF. CDR3 DNA: TGTGCCAGCAGCCCGCGGGACAGGGGAGTCTATAATGGCTACACCTTC.